This TCR beta chain was identified in a study of T cell responses to AZD1222 COVID-19 vaccine. Regarding the study as a whole: The reported proportion of spike-specific TCRs targeting unmutated variant regions was nearly half. Most donors were white British, females outnumbered males, and clonal diversity was possibly underestimated. Vaccine-related CD4 TCRs covered spike, predominating at 160-218 and 743-854.

Combined were second doses at about 4 or about 12 weeks. Sequencing was performed with immunoSEQ multiplex PCR; in TCRdb, only in-frame clones are kept and a portion is missing. Of 140,000 to 150,000 clones in the sample, about 91% are singletons; the top ten hold approximately 3.6%. A note on this clone: Its matching antigen is unknown.

This material consisted of peripheral blood, taken 28 days after the second AZD1222 dose. The clonotype originates from an adult who received the AZD1222 COVID-19 vaccine.

The CDR3 DNA follows: TGTGCCAGCAGCTGGTTTAATGGCTACACCTTC. Its protein product is CASSWFNGYTF. The V call is TRBV5-6, the J call TRBJ1-2; D gene uncertain. The CDR3 is 11 amino acids. CDR1 is SGHDT, CDR2 YYEEEE, per germline. V lost 3 bases to trimming and J lost 6 bases, with 6 bases between them.